This T cell receptor beta chain is drawn from a study of T cells in Graves' hyperthyroidism and ophthalmopathy. Study outcomes and limitations: Ophthalmopathy, which appeared later, was predicted by the model a median 6.5 months before onset.

V shed 2 bases and J shed 6 bases, with 17 bases lying between them. There are 15 residues in the CDR3. For Graves' hyperthyroidism to be stable, ophthalmopathy could not progress within 18 months. In patients aged 18 to 65, hyperthyroidism was newly diagnosed, with duration under 2 months. This clonotype was detected many times. Its antigen is unknown. TCR beta CDR3 sequences were amplified from RNA transcripts. HTBI primers were employed in a first-round RT-PCR of the TCR CDR3. TCRdb reprocessed the multiplex PCR reads via MiXCR and lists one record per CDR3 protein. Of hundreds of thousands of distinct CDR3 sequences listed, 11% to 15% are singletons.

The source material was blood. The receptor's source is a woman aged 40-49 years with Graves' hyperthyroidism. J is TRBJ2-7 and V is TRBV12-3 or TRBV12-4; D uncertain. The CDR3 nucleotides are TGTGCCAGCAGTTTAAGTCAGGTCCCCCCATCCGAGCAGTACTTC. It specifies CASSLSQVPPSEQYF.